This TCR beta chain was observed in a study of blood T cells in healthy people across ages. CDR3 length: 16 residues. V was trimmed by 5 bases and J by 5 bases, leaving 21 bases between them. CDR1 and CDR2 from the germline V gene are LGHNA and YSLEER. A second PCR of 7 to 11 cycles used a sample-barcoded 5' primer and a J-beta primer mix. Unique molecular identifiers of 12 random nucleotides labeled each cDNA. TCRdb passed the 5' RACE reads through MiXCR, listing each CDR3 protein once. In the table there are approximately 690,000 distinct CDR3 sequences, around 41% of which are singletons. This clonotype was counted only a few times. Its antigen remains unknown. Regarding the study as a whole: Any changes in expanded clonotypes were possibly confounded, as donor CMV status remained unknown.

The rearrangement joins TRBV4-3 to TRBJ2-5, with a tentative D call TRBD1 (6 bases). Sequenced input: blood. This TCR came from a man at least 80 years old in good health. The chain's CDR3 is CASSNVLTGLGETQYF. CDR3 in DNA: TGCGCCAGCAGCAATGTCTTAACAGGGCTAGGGGAGACCCAGTACTTC.